The 18 T cell receptor beta chains below were found in one sample sequenced in a study of regulatory T cells in long-lasting Graves disease. Time point meaning: newly diagnosed GD, antithyroid drugs for less than 3 months. Researchers made the TCR library from RNA that was extracted from PBMCs. With iRepertoire HTBI primers and Arm-PCR of CDR3 regions, TCR beta libraries were built. Via MiXCR, TCRdb re-called the multiplex PCR reads, giving one row per CDR3 protein. The table shows hundreds of thousands of distinct CDR3 sequences, with roughly 12% occurring only once. The data were also submitted as part of a second study, on T cells in Graves' hyperthyroidism and ophthalmopathy.

Sample: peripheral blood mononuclear cells (PBMCs), taken at new diagnosis, from a patient treated with antithyroid drugs. The source of these receptors is a man younger than 45 with Graves disease.

This clonotype has at least ten counts. V and J are TRBV12-3 or TRBV12-4 and TRBJ2-1; D ambiguous. The CDR3 totals 13 residues. V shed 2 bases and J shed 4 bases, with 6 bases lying between them. This CDR3 reads CASSLFAYNEQFF. The CDR3 coding sequence is TGTGCCAGCAGTTTATTTGCGTACAATGAGCAGTTCTTC.

This clonotype has a handful of counts. The rearrangement links TRBV9 to TRBJ1-1; maybe TRBD1 (5 bases). Germline CDR1 and CDR2: SGDLS and YYNGEE. The CDR3 has 14 amino acids. V shed 3 bases and J shed 5 bases, with 14 bases lying between them. CDR3 sequence (DNA): TGTGCCAGCAGCGCCTTGGGGGGGGAGACTGAAGCTTTCTTT. Translation: CASSALGGETEAFF.

This clonotype was detected ten times or more. The chain carries TRBV20-1 and TRBJ2-1, with 9 bases aligning to TRBD2. CDR3 length: 15 amino acids. Germline CDR1 is DFQATT and CDR2 is SNEGSKA (reference sequence). After removal of 5 bases from V and 6 bases from J, the junction contained 11 bases not matched to a gene. In DNA, the CDR3 is TGCAGTGCTTTCGAAGCGGGAGGTTCCCCCAATGAGCAGTTCTTC. It encodes CSAFEAGGSPNEQFF.

This clonotype was seen at least ten times. The chain carries TRBV2 and TRBJ2-1; possibly TRBD1 for D (7 bases). The CDR3 is 14 residues long. Germline V gene lookup returns CDR1 SNHLY and CDR2 FYNNEI. V shed 8 bases and J shed 7 bases, with 18 bases lying between them. CDR3 nucleotides: TGTGCCAGCGCGATGGAGGGGGCAGTTAATGAGCAGTTCTTC. Amino acids: CASAMEGAVNEQFF. The full variable domain, in which reference TRBV2 and TRBJ2-1 provide the parts outside the CDR3, is EPEVTQTPSHQVTQMGQEVILRCVPISNHLYFYWYRQILGQKVEFLVSFYNNEISEKSEIFDDQFSVERPDGSNFTLKIRSTKLEDSAMYFCASAMEGAVNEQFFGPGTRLTVL.

V is TRBV12-3 or TRBV12-4 and J is TRBJ2-1, with unresolved D. The CDR3 contains 12 residues. Trimming shortened V by 4 bases and J by 5 bases, and 6 bases separated the two germline ends. CDR3 sequence (DNA): TGTGCCAGCAGTTCCAGAGACAATGAGCAGTTCTTC. This translates into CASSSRDNEQFF.

This clonotype was counted at least ten times. The chain is built from TRBV5-1 and TRBJ2-1, with TRBD1 matching 11 bases. CDR3 length: 15 residues. V lost 4 bases and J lost 6; bases outside the gene matches: 6. Germline-derived CDR1 and CDR2 are SGHRS and YFSETQ. CDR3 coding DNA: TGCGCCAGCAGCCCGGACAGGGGGCGGTCCAATGAGCAGTTCTTC. This gives the protein CASSPDRGRSNEQFF.

This clonotype was observed many times. The chain links TRBV27 to TRBJ1-1; 8 bases agree with TRBD1. Germline CDR1 MNHEY, CDR2 SMNVEV (reference sequence). The ends lost 6 bases at V and 2 bases at J; junction bases unmatched: 5. The CDR3 length is 14 residues. The CDR3 sequence is CASSLGQANTEAFF. The CDR3 nucleotides are TGTGCCAGCAGCTTGGGACAGGCCAACACTGAAGCTTTCTTT.

This clonotype appeared a few times. DNA of the CDR3: TGTGCCAGTAGTATAGGGGCGGTGGACTTCACAGATACGCAGTATTTT. Translating gives CASSIGAVDFTDTQYF. The J gene is TRBJ2-3, the V gene TRBV19, with D perhaps matching TRBD2 (5 bases). V lost 1 base, J lost 2 bases, and 13 bases lay in between. The CDR3 extends over 16 amino acids. Per the germline V gene, CDR1 is LNHDA and CDR2 is SQIVND (reference sequence). Full variable domain (missing parts from reference TRBV19 and TRBJ2-3): DGGITQSPKYLFRKEGQNVTLSCEQNLNHDAMYWYRQDPGQGLRLIYYSQIVNDFQKGDIAEGYSVSREKKESFPLTVTSAQKNPTAFYLCASSIGAVDFTDTQYFGPGTRLTVL.

This clonotype was counted ten times or more. This rearrangement joins TRBV6-2 or TRBV6-3 to TRBJ1-5; a weak D match, TRBD1 (6 bases). The CDR3 covers 19 residues. The V and J ends lost 5 bases and 2 bases respectively, with 25 bases between them. CDR1 is MNHEY and CDR2 is SVGEGT in the germline V gene. CDR3 sequence (DNA): TGTGCCAGCAGTGAACCATTTACAGGGACCCCTTTAGGCAATCAGCCCCAGCATTTT. Translating gives CASSEPFTGTPLGNQPQHF.

The sample holds many counts of this clonotype. The chain employs TRBV30 and TRBJ1-1; D unresolved. CDR1 is GTSNPN and CDR2 is SVGIG in the germline V gene (reference sequence). This CDR3 is 14 amino acids long. The V and J ends lost 8 bases and 0 bases respectively, with 16 bases between them. CDR3 region: CATDKGVLNTEAFF. Written as DNA, the CDR3 is TGTGCCACAGACAAGGGAGTTTTGAACACTGAAGCTTTCTTT.

This clonotype came up many times. The V call is TRBV15, the J call TRBJ2-3, with D perhaps matching TRBD1 (6 bases). This CDR3 has 15 amino acids. Germline CDR1 is LNHNV and CDR2 is YYDKDF (reference sequence). The V end was cut by 5 bases, the J end by 0 bases, with 12 bases between. This CDR3 is CATSGTGPSTDTQYF. CDR3 DNA sequence: TGTGCCACCAGCGGTACAGGGCCTAGCACAGATACGCAGTATTTT.

This clonotype was picked up many times. J is TRBJ2-7 and V is TRBV5-5; D may correspond to TRBD1 or TRBD2 (5 bases each). Germline CDR1 is SGHKS and CDR2 is YYEKEE (reference sequence). CDR3 size: 13 residues. Trimming pared 0 bases from V and 5 bases from J, leaving 9 bases between. As DNA, the CDR3 is TGTGCCAGCAGCTTGGGGGGACCAAACGAGCAGTACTTC. Protein: CASSLGGPNEQYF.

This clonotype was recorded at least ten times. The chain uses TRBV2 and TRBJ2-1; TRBD2 aligns across 14 bases. The trim removed 6 bases at V and 9 bases at J, leaving 4 bases unmatched. Germline V gene lookup returns CDR1 SNHLY and CDR2 FYNNEI. This CDR3 is built from 14 residues. The CDR3 spells CASSGTSGSFEQFF. CDR3 coding DNA: TGTGCCAGCAGCGGGACTAGCGGGAGCTTTGAGCAGTTCTTC.

Turning to this clonotype: With a much larger clone just one base away, this may be a read error. V is TRBV6-9 and J is TRBJ2-5; D possibly corresponds to TRBD2 (6 bases). V lost 3 bases to trimming and J lost 5 bases, with 13 bases between them. The germline gives CDR1 MNHGY, CDR2 SVAAGI. The CDR3 has 14 amino acids. The CDR3 region is CASSYSGRRETQYF. Written as DNA, the CDR3 is TGTGCCAGCAGTTACTCAGGGAGGCGTGAGACCCAGTACTTC.

The rearrangement joins TRBV7-9 to TRBJ2-7; 10 bases match TRBD1. Per the germline V gene, CDR1 is SEHNR and CDR2 is FQNEAQ (reference sequence). V gave up 4 bases and J gave up 0 bases; unmatched junction bases: 6. The CDR3 is made up of 16 amino acids. The CDR3 coding sequence is TGTGCCAGCAGCTCTCCGGGACAGGGGAGCTCCTACGAGCAGTACTTC. This translates into CASSSPGQGSSYEQYF. The full variable domain, in which reference TRBV7-9 and TRBJ2-7 provide the parts outside the CDR3, is DTGVSQNPRHKITKRGQNVTFRCDPISEHNRLYWYRQTLGQGPEFLTYFQNEAQLEKSRLLSDRFSAERPKGSFSTLEIQRTEQGDSAMYLCASSSPGQGSSYEQYFGPGTRLTVT.

This clonotype was detected ten times or more. The chain couples TRBV12-3 or TRBV12-4 to TRBJ1-5; D may be TRBD1 (6 bases). Trimming removed 8 bases at V and 0 bases at J, with 11 bases between. The CDR3 spans 14 residues. The DNA for the CDR3 is TGTGCCAGCGGATTCAGGGGTAGCAATCAGCCCCAGCATTTT. As protein: CASGFRGSNQPQHF.

This clonotype was counted ten times or more. The V gene is TRBV12-3 or TRBV12-4, the J gene TRBJ2-1, with 8 bases aligning to TRBD1. The V gene end was trimmed by 6 bases and the J gene end by 14 bases; junction bases not matched to a gene: 12. The CDR3 loop spans 13 amino acids. CDR3 sequence reads: CASRWGQVGDEFF. The CDR3 DNA reads as TGTGCCAGCAGATGGGGACAGGTGGGGGATGAGTTCTTC.

Turning to this clonotype: This may be a read error: a much more frequent sequence differs by one nucleotide. This chain's CDR3 is CASSETGDQPQHF. The CDR3 bases are TGTGCCAGCAGTGAAACAGGGGACCAGCCCCAGCATTTT. The chain uses TRBV12-3 or TRBV12-4 and TRBJ1-5; 7 bases align to TRBD1. This CDR3 has 13 residues. J lost 7 bases, V lost 5 bases, and 5 bases had no gene match.